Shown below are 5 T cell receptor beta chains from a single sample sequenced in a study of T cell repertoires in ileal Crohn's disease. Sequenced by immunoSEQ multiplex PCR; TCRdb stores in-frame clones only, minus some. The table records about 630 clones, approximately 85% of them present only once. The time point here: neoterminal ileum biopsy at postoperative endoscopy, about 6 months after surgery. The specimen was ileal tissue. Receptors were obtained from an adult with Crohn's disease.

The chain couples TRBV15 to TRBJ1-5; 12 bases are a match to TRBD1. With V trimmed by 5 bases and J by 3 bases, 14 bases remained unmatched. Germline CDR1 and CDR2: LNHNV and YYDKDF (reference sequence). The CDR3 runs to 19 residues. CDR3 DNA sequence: TGTGCCACCAGCGGCGGCGGGGACAGGGGGCTGTTGTCCAATCAGCCCCAGCATTTT. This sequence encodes CATSGGGDRGLLSNQPQHF.

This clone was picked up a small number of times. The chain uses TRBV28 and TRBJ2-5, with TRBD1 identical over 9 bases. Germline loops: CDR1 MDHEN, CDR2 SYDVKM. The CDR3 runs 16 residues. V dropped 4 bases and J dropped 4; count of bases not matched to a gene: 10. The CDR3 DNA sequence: TGTGCCAGCAGTTCCGGACAGGGGCTTTGGGGAGAGACCCAGTACTTC. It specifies CASSSGQGLWGETQYF. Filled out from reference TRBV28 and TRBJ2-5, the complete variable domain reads DVKVTQSSRYLVKRTGEKVFLECVQDMDHENMFWYRQDPGLGLRLIYFSYDVKMKEKGDIPEGYSVSREKKERFSLILESASTNQTSMYLCASSSGQGLWGETQYFGPGTRLLVL.

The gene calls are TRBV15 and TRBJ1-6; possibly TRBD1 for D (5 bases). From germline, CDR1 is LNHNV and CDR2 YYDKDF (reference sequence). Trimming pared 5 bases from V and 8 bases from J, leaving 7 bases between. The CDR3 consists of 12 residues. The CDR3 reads CATSAQDSPLHF. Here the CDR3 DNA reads TGTGCCACCAGCGCACAGGATTCACCCCTCCACTTT.

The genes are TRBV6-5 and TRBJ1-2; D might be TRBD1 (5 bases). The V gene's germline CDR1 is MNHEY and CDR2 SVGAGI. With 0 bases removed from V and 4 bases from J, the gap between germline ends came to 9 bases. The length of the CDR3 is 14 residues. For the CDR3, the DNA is TGTGCCAGCAGTTACTCGACAGACGGCTATGGCTACACCTTC. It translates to CASSYSTDGYGYTF.

CDR3 in DNA: TGTGCCAGCAGCCCCCCAGGGGCCGGGGAGACCCAGTACTTC. Amino acids: CASSPPGAGETQYF. The chain links TRBV7-9 to TRBJ2-5, with D maybe TRBD1 (6 bases). Germline lookup yields CDR1 SEHNR and CDR2 FQNEAQ (reference sequence). The germline V and J ends were trimmed by 5 bases and 5 bases, with 15 bases remaining between them. This CDR3 contains 14 residues.